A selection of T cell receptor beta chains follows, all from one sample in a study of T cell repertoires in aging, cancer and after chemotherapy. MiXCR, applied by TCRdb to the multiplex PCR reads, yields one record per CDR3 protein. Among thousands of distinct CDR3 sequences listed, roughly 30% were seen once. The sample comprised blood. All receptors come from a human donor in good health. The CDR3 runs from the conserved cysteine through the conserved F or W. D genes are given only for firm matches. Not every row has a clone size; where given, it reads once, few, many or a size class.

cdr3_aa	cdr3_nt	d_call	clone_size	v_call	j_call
CAITGDRSTTGANVLTF	TGTGCCATCACCGGGGACAGATCCACTACTGGGGCCAACGTCCTGACTTTC	TRBD1	few	TRBV10-3	TRBJ2-6
CASTEGGLRRYTF	TGTGCCAGTACCGAAGGGGGACTAAGGCGCTACACCTTC	NA	NA	TRBV5-4	TRBJ1-2
CASSSGGSSYEQYF	TGTGCCAGCAGTTCCGGGGGTAGCTCCTACGAGCAGTACTTC	NA	few	TRBV27	TRBJ2-7
CAWRGAGGLSGANVLTF	TGTGCCTGGAGAGGGGCAGGGGGCCTCTCTGGGGCCAACGTCCTGACTTTC	TRBD1	few	TRBV30	TRBJ2-6
CASSPGQGSSGQFF	TGTGCCAGCAGCCCGGGACAGGGCTCCTCTGGGCAGTTCTTC	TRBD1	NA	TRBV7-9	TRBJ2-1
CASSGIAGGYEQFF	TGTGCCAGCAGTGGAATAGCGGGGGGGTATGAGCAGTTCTTC	TRBD2	few	TRBV6-4	TRBJ2-1
CASSLGPPNSGNTIYF	TGTGCCAGCAGCTTGGGGCCCCCAAACTCTGGAAACACCATATATTTT	NA	NA	TRBV5-4	TRBJ1-3
CASSLTRGFTGELFF	TGTGCCAGCAGCTTAACTAGAGGGTTCACCGGGGAGCTGTTTTTT	NA	NA	TRBV7-9	TRBJ2-2
CASSRRGDNSPLHF	TGTGCCAGTAGCCGGAGGGGAGATAATTCACCCCTCCACTTT	NA	few	TRBV19	TRBJ1-6
CASSTGRKGEKLFF	TGTGCCAGCAGCACAGGGAGGAAAGGCGAAAAACTGTTTTTT	NA	NA	TRBV7-9	TRBJ1-4
CASRTAGSGEKLFF	TGTGCCAGCCGAACTGCGGGGAGCGGGGAAAAACTGTTTTTT	NA	NA	TRBV12-3/TRBV12-4	TRBJ1-4
CASSFYRGNEKLFF	TGTGCCAGCAGCTTCTACAGGGGTAATGAAAAACTGTTTTTT	TRBD1	NA	TRBV5-5	TRBJ1-4
CAISGGGTGPNYGYTF	TGTGCCATCAGTGGGGGGGGGACAGGGCCTAACTATGGCTACACCTTC	TRBD1	NA	TRBV6-4	TRBJ1-2
CGSSASGVGTQYF	TGTGGCAGCAGCGCATCGGGCGTGGGGACCCAGTACTTC	NA	NA	TRBV5-3	TRBJ2-5
CASSLFPRAGTNEKLFF	TGTGCCAGCTCACTTTTCCCCAGGGCCGGAACTAATGAAAAACTGTTTTTT	NA	NA	TRBV18	TRBJ1-4
CASSLKGNLAGGVQYF	TGCGCCAGCAGCTTAAAAGGGAACCTAGCCGGAGGTGTGCAGTACTTC	NA	NA	TRBV5-1	TRBJ2-7
CASSSGTGGAAATEAFF	TGTGCCAGCAGTTCCGGGACAGGGGGCGCAGCGGCCACTGAAGCTTTCTTT	TRBD1	few	TRBV6-5	TRBJ1-1
CASSRGGSGNTIYF	TGTGCCAGTAGCCGAGGGGGCTCTGGAAACACCATATATTTT	NA	few	TRBV19	TRBJ1-3
CASSLPETGFGNSPLHF	TGCGCCAGCAGCTTGCCAGAGACAGGGTTCGGTAATTCACCCCTCCACTTT	TRBD1	NA	TRBV13	TRBJ1-6
CASSLGFMEKLFF	TGTGCCAGCAGTTTAGGGTTTATGGAAAAACTGTTTTTT	NA	NA	TRBV12-3/TRBV12-4	TRBJ1-4
CASSVREASDYTF	TGTGCCAGTAGTGTCAGGGAGGCTTCAGACTACACCTTC	NA	NA	TRBV19	TRBJ1-2
CATMSTEAFF	TGTGCCACCATGAGCACTGAAGCTTTCTTT	NA	medium-sized	TRBV19	TRBJ1-1
CASSKGGLPNYGYTF	TGTGCCAGCAGCAAAGGGGGCCTCCCGAACTATGGCTACACCTTC	NA	NA	TRBV21-1	TRBJ1-2
CASSQRGQGAEKLFF	TGCGCCAGCAGCCAACGGGGACAGGGGGCTGAAAAACTGTTTTTT	TRBD1	NA	TRBV4-3	TRBJ1-4
CASSLGDRVDEKLFF	TGTGCCAGCAGCTTGGGGGACAGGGTCGATGAAAAACTGTTTTTT	TRBD1	NA	TRBV7-2	TRBJ1-4
CASRLYWGGDYGYTF	TGTGCCAGCAGACTTTATTGGGGGGGCGACTATGGCTACACCTTC	NA	NA	TRBV7-2	TRBJ1-2
CASSIRLVRPEETQYF	TGTGCCAGCAGTATACGACTAGTCCGCCCTGAAGAGACCCAGTACTTC	NA	few	TRBV12-3/TRBV12-4	TRBJ2-5
CASSYRDRGKLYF	TGTGCCAGCAGTTATCGGGACAGGGGGAAATTGTACTTC	TRBD1	few	TRBV6-5	TRBJ2-4
CASSYRMGYTF	TGTGCCAGCAGTTACCGTATGGGCTACACCTTC	NA	few	TRBV6-5	TRBJ1-2
CASSIILGGTEAFF	TGTGCCAGTAGTATTATACTGGGGGGAACTGAAGCTTTCTTT	NA	NA	TRBV19	TRBJ1-1
CASSPNLGTGSSYEQYF	TGTGCCAGCTCACCGAACCTCGGGACAGGGAGCTCCTACGAGCAGTACTTC	TRBD1	NA	TRBV18	TRBJ2-7
CASSLSQISYEQYF	TGTGCCAGCAGTTTAAGTCAGATCTCCTACGAGCAGTACTTC	NA	NA	TRBV27	TRBJ2-7
CASSLGTGVQSTEAFF	TGTGCCAGCTCATTAGGAACAGGGGTCCAGAGCACTGAAGCTTTCTTT	TRBD1	NA	TRBV18	TRBJ1-1
CASIRQGNTGELFF	TGTGCCAGCATACGACAGGGAAACACCGGGGAGCTGTTTTTT	TRBD1	few	TRBV6-5	TRBJ2-2
CASRQGGGAFF	TGTGCCAGCAGACAGGGTGGGGGAGCTTTCTTT	NA	few	TRBV12-3/TRBV12-4	TRBJ1-1
CASSLDRQGIGYGYTF	TGTGCCAGCAGCTTAGATCGGCAGGGCATAGGCTATGGCTACACCTTC	NA	once	TRBV7-6	TRBJ1-2
CSVETGFVHTF	TGCAGCGTTGAGACAGGGTTCGTCCACACCTTC	TRBD1	medium-sized	TRBV29-1	TRBJ1-2
CASTIRGQGLVYTF	TGTGCCAGCACTATTAGGGGACAGGGCCTTGTCTACACCTTC	TRBD1	NA	TRBV12-3/TRBV12-4	TRBJ1-2
CASRPGGAPQETQYF	TGTGCCAGCCGCCCTGGCGGGGCCCCACAAGAGACCCAGTACTTC	NA	few	TRBV7-6	TRBJ2-5
CASSLAWTGGVSPLHF	TGTGCCAGCAGCTTGGCCTGGACGGGTGGGGTTTCACCCCTCCACTTT	NA	few	TRBV5-5	TRBJ1-6
CASSYRQRSNQPQHF	TGTGCCAGCAGTTACCGTCAGAGGAGCAATCAGCCCCAGCATTTT	NA	few	TRBV12-3/TRBV12-4	TRBJ1-5
CASSFDSKANYGYTF	TGTGCCAGCAGTTTCGACAGCAAAGCTAACTATGGCTACACCTTC	NA	medium-sized	TRBV12-3/TRBV12-4	TRBJ1-2
CASSQEGGQPQHF	TGTGCCAGCAGCCAAGAGGGGGGTCAGCCCCAGCATTTT	NA	NA	TRBV6-2/TRBV6-3	TRBJ1-5
CASSSRIRDYGYTF	TGCGCCAGCAGCTCCCGGATCAGAGACTATGGCTACACCTTC	NA	NA	TRBV5-1	TRBJ1-2
CASSEAGQGGNYGYTF	TGTGCCAGCAGTGAAGCCGGACAGGGCGGTAACTATGGCTACACCTTC	TRBD1	NA	TRBV6-1	TRBJ1-2
CASRFRGGTDTQYF	TGTGCCAGCAGGTTTCGGGGGGGCACAGATACGCAGTATTTT	TRBD2	NA	TRBV27	TRBJ2-3